The 32 T cell receptor beta chains reported below all come from one sample, sequenced in a study of blood T cell repertoires in COVID-19. Method: immunoSEQ multiplex PCR; TCRdb's copy keeps in-frame clones and lacks some. The table shows more than 200,000 clones, with approximately 84% occurring only once. Input material: peripheral blood. All receptors come from a man older than 75 with acute or convalescent COVID-19.

The sample holds a few counts of this clone. V usage is TRBV14 and J usage is TRBJ1-3; 7 nucleotides line up with TRBD1. This CDR3 comprises 15 residues. Losses at the gene ends were 4 bases for V and 0 bases for J; bases not matched to a gene: 3. Germline CDR1 is SGHDN and CDR2 is FVKESK. DNA for the CDR3: TGTGCCAGCAGCCTGGGACAGCACTCTGGAAACACCATATATTTT. Its translation is CASSLGQHSGNTIYF.

CDR3 DNA sequence: TGTGCCAGTAGTCGGCGGGAGGAGCAGTTCTTC. Translating gives CASSRREEQFF. The chain uses TRBV19 and TRBJ2-1, with 7 positions matching TRBD2. Germline CDR1 reads LNHDA; CDR2 reads SQIVND (reference sequence). J was trimmed by 10 bases and V by 5 bases; bases with no gene match: 2. This CDR3 has 11 residues.

The chain employs TRBV19 and TRBJ2-7, with D possibly being TRBD2 (5 bases). Germline CDR1 and CDR2: LNHDA and SQIVND (reference sequence). Trimming took off 5 bases at V and 3 bases at J, with 5 bases between the two ends. The CDR3 extends over 11 amino acids. CDR3 sequence (DNA): TGTGCCAGTAGTGCGGGCTACGAGCAGTACTTC. Its protein product is CASSAGYEQYF.

The chain links TRBV6-5 to TRBJ1-2; no clear D gene. This CDR3 comprises 13 residues. V was clipped by 0 bases and J by 7 bases, with 9 bases between them. Germline V CDR1 and CDR2: MNHEY, SVGAGI. CDR3 nucleotides: TGTGCCAGCAGTTACTCATTATGGGCTGGCTACACCTTC. Encoded protein: CASSYSLWAGYTF.

The CDR3 spells CASRVSGGGDIQYF. The DNA for the CDR3 is TGTGCCAGCAGGGTTAGCGGGGGCGGGGACATTCAGTACTTC. This chain joins TRBV3-1 (or the pseudogene TRBV3-2) and TRBJ2-4, with 9 bases that match TRBD2. Germline V gene data show CDR1 as LGHDT and CDR2 as YNNKEL (reference sequence). This CDR3 spans 14 amino acids. The V gene end was trimmed by 6 bases and the J gene end by 8 bases; junction bases not matched to a gene: 8.

CDR3 region: CASSEGQGESPLHF. The CDR3 bases are TGTGCCAGCAGTGAGGGACAGGGAGAATCACCCCTCCACTTT. The chain joins TRBV6-1 to TRBJ1-6; TRBD1 aligns across 9 bases. The CDR3 runs 14 residues. Germline lookup yields CDR1 MNHNS and CDR2 SASEGT. V shed 3 bases and J 10 bases; nucleotides not matched to a gene: 4.

This chain uses TRBV9 with TRBJ2-2, with 7 bases lining up with TRBD1. The V and J ends lost 0 bases and 4 bases, in that order; junction bases with no gene match: 12. The length of the CDR3 is 18 residues. The germline V gene encodes CDR1 SGDLS and CDR2 YYNGEE. The CDR3 DNA is TGTGCCAGCAGCGTAGACCCCCGGGACAGCAAGCCCACCGGGGAGCTGTTTTTT. This codes for CASSVDPRDSKPTGELFF.

The J gene is TRBJ1-2, the V gene TRBV2; TRBD1 matches at 7 bases. After removal of 6 bases from V and 4 bases from J, the junction contained 8 bases not matched to a gene. Germline values: CDR1 SNHLY, CDR2 FYNNEI. This CDR3 has 14 amino acids. CDR3 in DNA: TGTGCCAGCAGCCGGGACAGCGCCTCCTATGGCTACACCTTC. It specifies CASSRDSASYGYTF.

V is TRBV30 and J is TRBJ2-7; 12 bases are a match to TRBD2. CDR1 and CDR2 (germline): GTSNPN, SVGIG (reference sequence). The CDR3 runs to 13 residues. V gave up 5 bases and J gave up 6 bases; unmatched junction bases: 5. CDR3 nucleotides: TGTGCCTGGCACTCGGGACTAGCGGGCGAGCAGTACTTC. Translating gives CAWHSGLAGEQYF. Full variable domain (missing parts from reference TRBV30 and TRBJ2-7): SQTIHQWPATLVQPVGSPLSLECTVEGTSNPNLYWYRQAAGRGLQLLFYSVGIGQISSEVPQNLSASRPQDRQFILSSKKLLLSDSGFYLCAWHSGLAGEQYFGPGTRLTVT.

This CDR3 reads CASSLGTDTYEQYF. CDR3 DNA sequence: TGTGCCAGCAGCTTAGGAACGGACACCTACGAGCAGTACTTC. The chain couples TRBV7-9 to TRBJ2-7, with D tentatively TRBD1 (5 bases). There are 14 residues in the CDR3. V lost 1 base and J lost 2, with 9 bases in between. Germline values: CDR1 SEHNR, CDR2 FQNEAQ (reference sequence).

V and J are TRBV2 and TRBJ2-1; 11 bases match TRBD2. J gave up 5 bases and V 6 bases, and 9 bases lay outside the gene matches. From germline, CDR1 is SNHLY and CDR2 FYNNEI. This CDR3 comprises 16 residues. The CDR3 sequence is CASSPGTSGYNNEQFF. CDR3 sequence (DNA): TGTGCCAGCAGCCCCGGGACTAGCGGCTACAACAATGAGCAGTTCTTC.

The genes are TRBV9 and TRBJ2-1; 8 bases map to TRBD2. In germline, CDR1 is SGDLS, CDR2 YYNGEE. J lost 7 bases, V lost 3 bases, and 6 bases had no gene match. CDR3 length: 14 residues. The CDR3 DNA is TGTGCCAGCAGCGGGAGCGGGAGAATGAATGAGCAGTTCTTC. The encoded protein is CASSGSGRMNEQFF.

The genes are TRBV19 and TRBJ2-3, with D perhaps TRBD2 (6 bases). The CDR3 is made up of 15 amino acids. Trimming stripped 3 bases from V and 1 base from J, with 11 bases between. Germline lookup yields CDR1 LNHDA and CDR2 SQIVND (reference sequence). In DNA form, the CDR3 reads TGTGCCAGTAGTATTGGGCGGGGCGGCACAGATACGCAGTATTTT. Translated: CASSIGRGGTDTQYF.

This clone occurred once. The chain joins TRBV7-2 to TRBJ1-6; D might be TRBD1 (6 bases). The CDR3 totals 15 residues. Between the trimmed V and J ends, which lost 1 base and 10 bases, there was a span of 14 bases. Germline V CDR1 and CDR2: SGHTA, FQGNSA. The CDR3 loop reads CASSLDRGGDSPLHF. Here the CDR3 DNA reads TGTGCCAGCAGCTTAGATAGGGGGGGAGACTCACCCCTCCACTTT.

This rearrangement joins TRBV9 to TRBJ2-5; TRBD1 aligns across 10 bases. The CDR3 loop spans 16 amino acids. V dropped 5 bases and J dropped 4; count of bases not matched to a gene: 11. CDR1 is SGDLS and CDR2 is YYNGEE in the germline V gene. The DNA for the CDR3 is TGTGCCAGCAGTCTTGGGGGACAGGGGATCGGAGAGACCCAGTACTTC. Encoded protein: CASSLGGQGIGETQYF.

The chain employs TRBV3-1 (or the pseudogene TRBV3-2) and TRBJ2-6; no clear D gene. Deletions cut 1 base from V and 0 bases from J, with 13 bases between. In germline, CDR1 is LGHDT, CDR2 YNNKEL (reference sequence). This CDR3 spans 18 amino acids. DNA of the CDR3: TGTGCCAGCAGCCAAGGTTTGCTCCTATCCTCTGGGGCCAACGTCCTGACTTTC. It is translated as CASSQGLLLSSGANVLTF.

This clone was picked up one time. This chain links TRBV27 with TRBJ2-7, with D possibly matching TRBD2 (6 bases). V was shortened by 6 bases and J by 2 bases, with 17 bases between the two germline ends. CDR1 is MNHEY and CDR2 is SMNVEV in the germline V gene (reference sequence). CDR3 size: 15 residues. The CDR3 loop reads CASRGGRTLTYEQYF. Written as DNA, the CDR3 is TGTGCCAGCAGGGGGGGTAGGACACTTACCTACGAGCAGTACTTC.

V and J are TRBV19 and TRBJ1-6, with 9 bases identical to TRBD1. With 5 bases clipped from V and 7 bases from J, the junction kept 3 bases outside the gene matches. The CDR3 length is 14 residues. Germline V gene data show CDR1 as LNHDA and CDR2 as SQIVND (reference sequence). The CDR3 DNA reads TGTGCCAGTAGTGTGACAGGGGGAAATTCACCCCTCCACTTT. Translating gives CASSVTGGNSPLHF.

The chain employs TRBV28 and TRBJ1-6; maybe TRBD1 (6 bases). This CDR3 is 14 amino acids long. V was pared by 8 bases and J by 3 bases, with 11 bases between. Looked up from germline, CDR1 is MDHEN and CDR2 is SYDVKM. CDR3 loop: CASAVGGYNSPLHF. The CDR3, as DNA: TGTGCCAGCGCGGTAGGGGGCTATAATTCACCCCTCCACTTT.

The chain combines TRBV6-5 with TRBJ1-1; 7 nucleotides agree with TRBD1. Germline CDR1 is MNHEY and CDR2 is SVGAGI. The CDR3 is 13 residues long. The trim removed 6 bases at V and 4 bases at J, leaving 5 bases unmatched. The CDR3 coding sequence is TGTGCCAGCAGGCGACAGGGCGCCACTGAAGCTTTCTTT. It translates to CASRRQGATEAFF.

The genes are TRBV7-6 and TRBJ2-6; TRBD2 matches at 9 bases. Unmatched junction bases numbered 11, after V lost 2 bases and J lost 3 bases. The germline V gene encodes CDR1 SGHVS and CDR2 FNYEAQ. This CDR3 contains 19 residues. CDR3 amino acids: CASSLRALLAGVGANVLTF. CDR3 nucleotides: TGTGCCAGCAGCTTAAGGGCGCTATTAGCGGGAGTTGGGGCCAACGTCCTGACTTTC.

The chain employs TRBV12-3 or TRBV12-4 and TRBJ2-7; TRBD1 is a possible D gene (6 bases). V was clipped by 5 bases and J by 4 bases, with 12 bases between them. This CDR3 spans 13 amino acids. The chain's CDR3 is CASSLTGQYEQYF. In DNA, the CDR3 is TGTGCCAGCAGTCTGACGGGACAATACGAGCAGTACTTC.

The chain employs TRBV27 and TRBJ1-2, with D perhaps TRBD1 (6 bases). V dropped 6 bases and J dropped 6 bases, with 14 bases sitting between them. This CDR3 has 13 residues. Germline CDR1 MNHEY, CDR2 SMNVEV (reference sequence). Here the CDR3 DNA reads TGTGCCAGCAGCCAGAACAGGGTTGATGGCTACACCTTC. It yields the protein CASSQNRVDGYTF.

V usage is TRBV6-7 and J usage is TRBJ2-2; 9 nucleotides line up with TRBD2. TRBV6-7 is reported as an ORF; its role is uncertain. V gave up 6 bases and J gave up 2 bases; unmatched junction bases: 16. CDR3 size: 19 residues. The CDR3 nucleotides are TGTGCCAGCAGACGGCCGAAGATAGCGGGAGAGCCTAACACCGGGGAGCTGTTTTTT. Protein product: CASRRPKIAGEPNTGELFF.

The V call is TRBV2, the J call TRBJ1-1, with a weak D call TRBD1 (5 bases). Germline CDR1 and CDR2: SNHLY and FYNNEI. This CDR3 has 14 amino acids. Trimming pared 9 bases from V and 5 bases from J, leaving 19 bases between. The chain's CDR3 is CASHPGGVGTEAFF. The CDR3 nucleotides are TGTGCCAGTCACCCTGGGGGGGTGGGAACTGAAGCTTTCTTT.

The chain carries TRBV6-1 and TRBJ1-1; D is uncertain. Germline V gene data show CDR1 as MNHNS and CDR2 as SASEGT. Trimming removed 3 bases from V and 6 bases from J, with 11 bases in between. CDR3 length: 13 amino acids. In DNA, the CDR3 is TGTGCCAGCAGTGACAGGTCGCGGGCTGAAGCTTTCTTT. Its protein product is CASSDRSRAEAFF.

The chain combines TRBV7-2 with TRBJ2-3; D is ambiguous. The CDR3 runs to 13 residues. V gave up 4 bases and J gave up 4 bases, with 9 bases separating them. Germline CDR1 reads SGHTA; CDR2 reads FQGNSA. CDR3 bases: TGTGCCAGCAGCTCATCGCCGGCAGATACGCAGTATTTT. It codes for CASSSSPADTQYF. Filled out from reference TRBV7-2 and TRBJ2-3, the complete variable domain reads GAGVSQSPSNKVTEKGKDVELRCDPISGHTALYWYRQSLGQGLEFLIYFQGNSAPDKSGLPSDRFSAERTGGSVSTLTIQRTQQEDSAVYLCASSSSPADTQYFGPGTRLTVL.

J is TRBJ2-2 and V is TRBV30; a weak D match, TRBD2 (6 bases). This CDR3 has 16 residues. The V end was cut by 5 bases, the J end by 1 base, with 17 bases between. Germline V gene data show CDR1 as GTSNPN and CDR2 as SVGIG (reference sequence). This chain's CDR3 is CAWENGGSGNTGELFF. DNA for the CDR3: TGTGCCTGGGAGAACGGGGGTAGCGGGAACACCGGGGAGCTGTTTTTT. Filled out from reference TRBV30 and TRBJ2-2, the complete variable domain reads SQTIHQWPATLVQPVGSPLSLECTVEGTSNPNLYWYRQAAGRGLQLLFYSVGIGQISSEVPQNLSASRPQDRQFILSSKKLLLSDSGFYLCAWENGGSGNTGELFFGEGSRLTVL.

The V call is TRBV18, the J call TRBJ2-7, with D tentatively TRBD1 (6 bases). Trimming took off 5 bases at V and 8 bases at J, with 13 bases between the two ends. Germline V gene data show CDR1 as KGHSH and CDR2 as LQKENI. The CDR3 runs to 12 residues. As DNA, the CDR3 is TGTGCCAGCTCAACAGGAACAGGGCAGCAGTACTTC. Translating gives CASSTGTGQQYF.

This rearrangement joins TRBV5-4 to TRBJ2-1, with 8 bases identical to TRBD2. Trimming at V came to 0 bases and at J to 5 bases, leaving 4 bases not matched to a gene. The CDR3 loop spans 15 amino acids. Germline V gene sequence: CDR1 SGHNT, CDR2 YYREEE (reference sequence). The CDR3 DNA reads TGTGCCAGCAGCTTGGCACTAGCGGAAAACAATGAGCAGTTCTTC. Encoded protein: CASSLALAENNEQFF.

V gene TRBV6-1 combines with J gene TRBJ2-7, with 10 positions matching TRBD1. The V and J ends lost 2 bases and 1 base, in that order; junction bases with no gene match: 2. The CDR3 runs 15 residues. The germline CDR1 and CDR2 sequences are MNHNS and SASEGT. In nucleotides, the CDR3 is TGTGCCAGCAGTGAATCGGGACAGGGGTCCTACGAGCAGTACGTC. Translating it yields CASSESGQGSYEQYV.

Concerning this clone itself: Sequence at one end of the junction differs from germline and may be a read error. The chain carries TRBV2 and TRBJ2-5, with 16 bases matching TRBD2. Germline V gives CDR1 SNHLY, CDR2 FYNNEI. The CDR3 runs 14 residues. In DNA form, the CDR3 reads TGTGCCAGCAGAGGAGAGGGACTAGCGGGAGGGCCCCACTTC. Protein sequence: CASRGEGLAGGPHF. Supplemented by reference TRBV2 and TRBJ2-5, the full variable domain reads EPEVTQTPSHQVTQMGQEVILRCVPISNHLYFYWYRQILGQKVEFLVSFYNNEISEKSEIFDDQFSVERPDGSNFTLKIRSTKLEDSAMYFCASRGEGLAGGPHFGPGTRLLVL.